This TCR beta chain was identified during a study of control samples from healthy donors and cancer patients. Germline V gene lookup returns CDR1 LNHDA and CDR2 SQIVND (reference sequence). This CDR3 has 15 residues. V lost 0 bases, J lost 2 bases, and 8 bases lay in between. The data were produced by immunoSEQ multiplex PCR, yet TCRdb's version contains in-frame clones alone and is incomplete. The table shows tens of thousands of clones, with 80% to 95% occurring only once. The source is a woman in her thirties or forties with lung cancer. Specimen: PBMCs. The chain joins TRBV19 to TRBJ1-3; D ambiguous. The CDR3 DNA reads as TGTGCCAGTAGTATAGAAAAGTGGACTGGAAACACCATATATTTT. Its translation is CASSIEKWTGNTIYF.